This TCR beta chain stems from a study of shared clonotypes between healthy human individuals. The CDR3 runs 15 residues. Unmatched junction bases numbered 10, after V lost 8 bases and J lost 8 bases. CDR1 and CDR2 from the germline V gene are MDHEN and SYDVKM. The authors split each subset's genomic DNA evenly across several immunoSEQ plates. Only in-frame clones appear in the TCRdb table, and some are missing; sequencing was by immunoSEQ multiplex PCR. The sample shows 100,000 or so clones, roughly 45% of them seen only once. The study drew all its donors from Caucasian adults living in Nashville, Tennessee. This clone was observed at least ten times.

This receptor was obtained from a woman in her thirties or forties in good health. Some clones in this sample may be carry-over from other donors' samples. This chain connects TRBV28 to TRBJ2-1, with 12 bases that match TRBD2. The sequenced material came from PBMCs. The CDR3 nucleotides are TGTGCCAGCTCAACTAGGACTAGCGGGATGTATGAGCAGTTCTTC. Its protein is CASSTRTSGMYEQFF.